The 13 T cell receptor beta chains presented below share a single source sample, sequenced in a study of OX40 agonist ivuxolimab in advanced cancers. This table comes from immunoSEQ multiplex PCR, and its TCRdb copy is limited to in-frame clones, with some not included. The data show 90,000 to 100,000 clones, 90% to 96% seen once. Sequenced material: CD4+ or CD8+ T cells sorted from blood, taken in a trial of the OX40 agonist ivuxolimab. All receptors derive from an adult with an advanced solid tumor such as melanoma, head and neck, liver or kidney cancer.

The chain combines TRBV5-1 with TRBJ1-1; 7 bases fit TRBD1. The V gene end was trimmed by 2 bases and the J gene end by 5 bases; junction bases not matched to a gene: 6. The CDR3 length is 14 residues. Looked up from germline, CDR1 is SGHRS and CDR2 is YFSETQ. The CDR3 region is CASSFTGASTEAFF. As DNA, the CDR3 is TGCGCCAGCAGCTTTACAGGGGCCTCAACTGAAGCTTTCTTT. The full variable domain, in which reference TRBV5-1 and TRBJ1-1 provide the parts outside the CDR3, is KAGVTQTPRYLIKTRGQQVTLSCSPISGHRSVSWYQQTPGQGLQFLFEYFSETQRNKGNFPGRFSGRQFSNSRSEMNVSTLELGDSALYLCASSFTGASTEAFFGQGTRLTVV.

The rearrangement links TRBV2 to TRBJ1-5; D is unresolved. The CDR3 spans 12 residues. Deletions cut 7 bases from V and 1 base from J, with 5 bases between. Germline CDR1 is SNHLY and CDR2 is FYNNEI. This CDR3 is CASIGSNQPQHF. As DNA, the CDR3 is TGTGCCAGCATAGGCAGCAATCAGCCCCAGCATTTT.

The rearrangement uses TRBV30 and TRBJ1-1; D unresolved. Per the germline V gene, CDR1 is GTSNPN and CDR2 is SVGIG (reference sequence). This CDR3 comprises 11 residues. With 1 base removed from V and 6 bases from J, the gap between germline ends came to 6 bases. The CDR3 spells CAWSASPEAFF. CDR3 DNA sequence: TGTGCCTGGAGTGCCAGTCCTGAAGCTTTCTTT.

The chain is built from TRBV27 and TRBJ2-5, with TRBD1 matching 10 bases. The germline CDR1 and CDR2 sequences are MNHEY and SMNVEV (reference sequence). This CDR3 region has 14 residues. The V gene end was trimmed by 5 bases and the J gene end by 4 bases; junction bases not matched to a gene: 4. CDR3 in DNA: TGTGCCAGCAGTGACCGGGACAGGGGAGAGACCCAGTACTTC. Encoded protein: CASSDRDRGETQYF.

The chain recombines TRBV5-6 with TRBJ2-7; D might be TRBD1 (5 bases). Trimming cost V 4 bases and J 3 bases, with 11 bases left between them. The CDR3 sequence is 13 residues long. Germline-derived CDR1 and CDR2 are SGHDT and YYEEEE. CDR3 loop: CASSRVGLYEQYF. For the CDR3, the DNA is TGTGCCAGCAGCCGAGTGGGGCTCTACGAGCAGTACTTC. Based on the CDR3 plus reference TRBV5-6 and TRBJ2-7, the full variable domain is DAGVTQSPTHLIKTRGQQVTLRCSPKSGHDTVSWYQQALGQGPQFIFQYYEEEERQRGNFPDRFSGHQFPNYSSELNVNALLLGDSALYLCASSRVGLYEQYFGPGTRLTVT.

The genes are TRBV19 and TRBJ2-2; TRBD1 agrees at 12 bases. This CDR3 has 20 amino acids. The junction had 22 bases not matched to a gene; V was cut back by 8 bases and J by 6 bases. Germline loops: CDR1 LNHDA, CDR2 SQIVND (reference sequence). CDR3 protein: CASQGGTGGLNTQSPGELFF. The CDR3 DNA sequence: TGTGCCAGTCAAGGCGGGACAGGGGGCTTAAACACCCAGAGCCCCGGGGAGCTGTTTTTT.

CDR3 nucleotides: TGTGCCAGCAGTGAAGGGTTAGCGGTCTACAATGAGCAGTTCTTC. Its protein product is CASSEGLAVYNEQFF. The chain has TRBV2 and TRBJ2-1; weak D call: TRBD2 (6 bases). Looked up from germline, CDR1 is SNHLY and CDR2 is FYNNEI. V lost 1 base and J 3 bases, leaving 10 bases between the germline ends. The CDR3 consists of 15 residues.

J is TRBJ2-7 and V is TRBV25-1, with D tentatively TRBD1 or TRBD2 (6 bases each). The CDR3 is made up of 14 amino acids. The V gene's germline CDR1 is MGHDK and CDR2 SYGVNS. V shed 2 bases and J shed 2 bases, with 10 bases lying between them. CDR3 nucleotides: TGTGCCAGCAGTGAAGGAGGGGGACCCTACGAGCAGTACTTC. Amino acids: CASSEGGGPYEQYF.

This chain joins TRBV27 and TRBJ2-7, with D maybe TRBD1 (6 bases). The CDR3 runs 13 residues. Trimming took 8 bases from V and 1 from J, leaving 12 bases between them. Germline loops: CDR1 MNHEY, CDR2 SMNVEV (reference sequence). DNA for the CDR3: TGTGCCAGCCGCTGGACAGAATCCTACGAGCAGTACTTC. Translated, it gives CASRWTESYEQYF.

The genes are TRBV9 and TRBJ1-2; 7 nucleotides match TRBD1. Germline loops: CDR1 SGDLS, CDR2 YYNGEE. This CDR3 has 16 residues. The V gene end was trimmed by 4 bases and the J gene end by 6 bases; junction bases not matched to a gene: 15. The CDR3 DNA sequence: TGTGCCAGCAGCACCTACCCTGAGACAGGGTACCATGGCTACACCTTC. It specifies CASSTYPETGYHGYTF.

This rearrangement joins TRBV7-3 to TRBJ2-3; TRBD2 is a possible D gene (7 bases). Germline CDR1 SGHTA, CDR2 FQGTGA. The length of the CDR3 is 15 residues. Between the trimmed V and J ends, which lost 5 bases and 5 bases, there was a span of 17 bases. CDR3 sequence: CASSKRGGVRDTQYF. CDR3 coding DNA: TGTGCCAGCAGCAAGAGGGGGGGCGTCAGAGATACGCAGTATTTT.

The genes are TRBV29-1 and TRBJ2-3; possible D gene TRBD1, 7 bases. The CDR3 has 14 amino acids. The V end lost 6 bases, the J end lost 0 bases, and 13 bases lay between the germline ends. CDR1 and CDR2 from the germline V gene are SQVTM and ANQGSEA. The CDR3 DNA follows: TGCAGCGTGGGGGGACAGCTTAGCACAGATACGCAGTATTTT. Its translation is CSVGGQLSTDTQYF.

This rearrangement joins TRBV7-8 to TRBJ1-1; 7 positions match TRBD1. The V segment lost 0 bases and the J segment 1 base; nucleotides outside the gene matches: 8. The CDR3 runs to 17 residues. Germline CDR1 reads SGHVS; CDR2 reads FQNEAQ. The CDR3 DNA reads TGTGCCAGCAGCTTAGCTACCAGGGACAGTCGGAACACTGAAGCTTTCTTT. It encodes CASSLATRDSRNTEAFF. Looking up the rest from reference TRBV7-8 and TRBJ1-1 gives the full variable domain: GAGVSQSPRYKVAKRGQDVALRCDPISGHVSLFWYQQALGQGPEFLTYFQNEAQLDKSGLPSDRFFAERPEGSVSTLKIQRTQQEDSAVYLCASSLATRDSRNTEAFFGQGTRLTVV.